This T cell receptor beta chain was recorded in a study of technical replicates of blood from a handful of donors. CDR1 and CDR2 (germline): LGHNA, YNFKEQ. Trimming cost V 1 base and J 1 base, with 7 bases left between them. The CDR3 length is 15 residues. TCRdb's table, derived via immunoSEQ multiplex PCR, lists solely in-frame clones and lacks some. The profile covers about 81,000 clones, with 90% to 98% appearing a single time and around 0.2% taken by the ten largest. The chain joins TRBV4-2 to TRBJ2-2; possible D gene TRBD1, 5 bases. This receptor was identified in a human donor in good health. Sequenced input: T cells isolated from PBMCs. CDR3 sequence (DNA): TGTGCCAGCAGCCAAGGTACAGGGAACACCGGGGAGCTGTTTTTT. It yields the protein CASSQGTGNTGELFF.